Listed below are T cell receptor beta chains from one sample, sequenced in a study of response to subunit inactivated influenza vaccine. From the RT-PCR reads, TCRdb called clonotypes with MiXCR, one entry per CDR3 protein. In the table there are roughly 790,000 distinct CDR3 sequences, around 20% of which are singletons. The sample in question was PBMCs from blood, obtained roughly 5 days after vaccination. These receptors were collected from a man between 45 and 60 years old who received an inactivated influenza vaccine. Each CDR3 is given with its conserved first and last residue. D genes are given only for firm matches. Some rows have no size entry. The others give once, few or many, or a class for an expanded clone.

D: .; J: TRBJ1-5; size: few; V: TRBV7-2; CDR3: CASSLSRFRAQHF; DNA: TGTGCCAGCAGCTTAAGCAGGTTTCGAGCCCAGCATTTT
D: .; J: TRBJ1-1; size: few; V: TRBV4-2; CDR3: CASSQDLRGARTEAFF; DNA: TGTGCCAGCAGCCAAGATCTTCGGGGGGCGCGGACTGAAGCTTTCTTT
D: .; J: TRBJ2-2; size: many; V: TRBV5-6; CDR3: CASSLGPTNTGELFF; DNA: TGTGCCAGCAGCTTGGGGCCGACGAACACCGGGGAGCTGTTTTTT
D: TRBD1; J: TRBJ1-2; size: .; V: TRBV7-9; CDR3: CASSSRTGPLNYGYTF; DNA: TGTGCCAGCAGCAGCCGGACAGGTCCCCTTAACTATGGCTACACCTTC
D: .; J: TRBJ1-4; size: few; V: TRBV6-1; CDR3: CASSPLGGNEKLFF; DNA: TGTGCCAGCAGTCCCCTAGGGGGTAATGAAAAACTGTTTTTT
D: TRBD2; J: TRBJ2-1; size: few; V: TRBV27; CDR3: CASSLSGLAAYNEQFF; DNA: TGTGCCAGCAGTTTATCGGGACTAGCGGCCTACAATGAGCAGTTCTTC
D: .; J: TRBJ1-2; size: few; V: TRBV6-5; CDR3: CASSYSSRLNSYGYTF; DNA: TGTGCCAGCAGTTATTCCTCGCGCTTAAACAGCTATGGCTACACCTTC
D: .; J: TRBJ2-3; size: few; V: TRBV15; CDR3: CATSEGGLLLNTQYF; DNA: TGTGCCACCAGCGAAGGGGGACTCCTTTTGAATACGCAGTATTTT
D: .; J: TRBJ2-2; size: .; V: TRBV20-1; CDR3: CSAGGHAVGNGELFF; DNA: TGCAGTGCTGGTGGGCACGCGGTCGGGAACGGGGAGCTGTTTTTT
D: TRBD2; J: TRBJ2-1; size: few; V: TRBV20-1; CDR3: CSARVASGRANEQFF; DNA: TGCAGTGCTAGAGTAGCCAGCGGGAGGGCCAATGAGCAGTTCTTC
D: TRBD1; J: TRBJ2-3; size: .; V: TRBV7-3; CDR3: CASSLKGPRQGHTQYF; DNA: TGTGCCAGCAGCTTAAAGGGCCCCCGACAGGGGCATACGCAGTATTTT
D: TRBD1; J: TRBJ1-2; size: .; V: TRBV27; CDR3: CASSYGTGNRGYTF; DNA: TGTGCCAGCAGTTATGGGACAGGGAACCGTGGCTACACCTTC
D: .; J: TRBJ2-1; size: many; V: TRBV12-3/TRBV12-4; CDR3: CASSQGGLSYNEQFF; DNA: TGTGCCAGCAGCCAAGGGGGTCTCTCCTACAATGAGCAGTTCTTC
D: TRBD1; J: TRBJ1-6; size: .; V: TRBV20-1; CDR3: CSARGQFNSPLHF; DNA: TGCAGTGCTAGGGGACAGTTTAATTCACCCCTCCACTTT
D: .; J: TRBJ2-3; size: .; V: TRBV29-1; CDR3: CSVVGVASRTDTQYF; DNA: TGCAGCGTTGTTGGGGTCGCTTCGAGGACAGATACGCAGTATTTT
D: .; J: TRBJ1-1; size: few; V: TRBV30; CDR3: CAWSAQGRQVVEAFF; DNA: TGTGCCTGGAGTGCCCAAGGGAGACAGGTTGTCGAAGCTTTCTTT
D: TRBD2; J: TRBJ2-7; size: few; V: TRBV20-1; CDR3: CSATGAGAGSYEQYF; DNA: TGCAGTGCTACCGGAGCGGGAGCTGGATCCTACGAGCAGTACTTC
D: .; J: TRBJ2-1; size: few; V: TRBV9; CDR3: CASSVGGSSTYNEQFF; DNA: TGTGCCAGCAGCGTAGGGGGCAGCTCTACCTACAATGAGCAGTTCTTC
D: .; J: TRBJ2-7; size: many; V: TRBV29-1; CDR3: CSVGSSYEQYF; DNA: TGCAGCGTTGGGAGTTCCTACGAGCAGTACTTC
D: .; J: TRBJ1-2; size: .; V: TRBV7-8; CDR3: CASSPRGSHSTLYGYTF; DNA: TGTGCCAGCAGCCCGCGGGGAAGTCACTCAACCCTCTATGGCTACACCTTC
D: TRBD1; J: TRBJ2-3; size: .; V: TRBV9; CDR3: CASSVGDRDLPQYF; DNA: TGTGCCAGCAGCGTAGGGGACAGGGATCTGCCGCAGTATTTT
D: .; J: TRBJ2-3; size: .; V: TRBV29-1; CDR3: CSVNRDTDTQYF; DNA: TGCAGCGTTAACAGGGACACAGATACGCAGTATTTT
D: TRBD1; J: TRBJ1-2; size: few; V: TRBV7-9; CDR3: CASTDRVEYGYTF; DNA: TGTGCCAGCACCGACAGGGTGGAATATGGCTACACCTTC
D: TRBD1; J: TRBJ2-1; size: few; V: TRBV6-5; CDR3: CASSYSRTGTNEQFF; DNA: TGTGCCAGCAGTTACTCGCGGACAGGGACCAATGAGCAGTTCTTC